One and the same sample provided the 14 T cell receptor beta chains below, sequenced in a study of CD8+ T cells in alopecia areata. Treatment specified: oral pan-JAK inhibitor, 5-10 mg twice daily. Extraction of RNA preceded its reverse transcription into cDNA, which served as the sequencing template. Generated by immunoSEQ multiplex PCR, the TCRdb table keeps only in-frame clones and is missing some. The sample includes under 200,000 clones, just over 65% of them seen just once. This specimen consisted of CD4+ T cells sorted from blood, obtained at week 4, from a patient treated with tofacitinib. All receptors derive from a human donor with alopecia areata.

The chain combines TRBV9 with TRBJ2-6, with 13 bases that match TRBD2. The junction had 6 bases not matched to a gene; V was cut back by 4 bases and J by 2 bases. The CDR3 spans 18 residues. Germline V gene lookup returns CDR1 SGDLS and CDR2 YYNGEE. CDR3 nucleotide sequence: TGTGCCAGCAGCCTCACTAGCGGGGGGGCGCCTGGGGCCAACGTCCTGACTTTC. Its protein product is CASSLTSGGAPGANVLTF. The full variable domain, with the rest looked up from reference TRBV9 and TRBJ2-6, is DSGVTQTPKHLITATGQRVTLRCSPRSGDLSVYWYQQSLDQGLQFLIQYYNGEERAKGNILERFSAQQFPDLHSELNLSSLELGDSALYFCASSLTSGGAPGANVLTFGAGSRLTVL.

This clone was recorded a few times. V and J are TRBV7-6 and TRBJ1-6, with 12 bases aligning to TRBD1. Trimming took 3 bases from V and 7 from J; bases not matched to a gene: 10. This CDR3 is built from 18 residues. Germline V gene sequence: CDR1 SGHVS, CDR2 FNYEAQ. CDR3 sequence: CASSLVSVGQGANSPLHF. DNA of the CDR3: TGTGCCAGCAGCTTGGTTTCTGTGGGACAGGGGGCCAATTCACCCCTCCACTTT.

The chain links TRBV30 to TRBJ1-1; D uncertain. Germline V gene lookup returns CDR1 GTSNPN and CDR2 SVGIG (reference sequence). Trimming removed 1 base at V and 1 base at J, with 7 bases between. The CDR3 length is 13 residues. The CDR3 loop is CAWSETANTEAFF. The CDR3 DNA sequence: TGTGCCTGGAGTGAAACAGCGAACACTGAAGCTTTCTTT.

The rearrangement joins TRBV29-1 to TRBJ1-1, with no clear D. V was clipped by 4 bases and J by 4 bases, with 16 bases between them. Germline CDR1 and CDR2: SQVTM and ANQGSEA. The CDR3 is 14 residues long. CDR3 region: CSVVAGWGGTEAFF. The CDR3, as DNA: TGCAGCGTTGTCGCGGGGTGGGGTGGCACTGAAGCTTTCTTT.

In this sample, this clone turned up once. This chain connects TRBV4-1 to TRBJ1-2; 9 bases line up with TRBD1. The ends lost 5 bases at V and 7 bases at J; junction bases unmatched: 17. There are 17 residues in the CDR3. The germline V gene has CDR1 MGHRA and CDR2 YSYEKL. Here the CDR3 reads CASSSNPGQGISLGYTF. CDR3 nucleotide sequence: TGCGCCAGCAGCTCGAACCCGGGACAGGGCATTTCGCTTGGCTACACCTTC.

The rearrangement links TRBV27 to TRBJ1-5; 10 bases line up with TRBD1. V lost 6 bases to trimming and J lost 4 bases; unmatched junction nucleotides: 6. Germline loops: CDR1 MNHEY, CDR2 SMNVEV (reference sequence). The CDR3 runs to 15 residues. The CDR3 loop reads CASRTGQGFNQPQHF. The CDR3 DNA reads as TGTGCCAGCAGGACGGGACAGGGGTTTAATCAGCCCCAGCATTTT.

The rearrangement links TRBV4-3 to TRBJ2-2; 11 bases align to TRBD2. The CDR3 loop spans 19 amino acids. V gave up 0 bases and J gave up 7 bases; unmatched junction bases: 13. Germline V lookup: CDR1 LGHNA, CDR2 YSLEER. The CDR3 DNA is TGCGCCAGCAGCCAAGAAGAAGCGGCTAGCGGGGGGACTATCGGGGAGCTGTTTTTT. Protein: CASSQEEAASGGTIGELFF.

V is TRBV2 and J is TRBJ1-1, with TRBD1 matching 8 bases. Germline CDR1 and CDR2: SNHLY and FYNNEI. This CDR3 is 16 amino acids long. The junction had 11 bases not matched to a gene; V was cut back by 4 bases and J by 4 bases. The CDR3 region has the DNA TGTGCCAGCAGTGTACAGGACAGGGCGATTAGCACTGAAGCTTTCTTT. Protein: CASSVQDRAISTEAFF.

With respect to this clone: At one end the junction does not follow the germline gene, possibly because of a read error. V and J are TRBV30 and TRBJ2-7, with a weak D call TRBD2 (6 bases). The CDR3 has 14 amino acids. CDR1 GTSNPN and CDR2 SVGIG come from the germline V gene (reference sequence). CDR3 loop: CSWRGRHISYEQYF. CDR3 coding DNA: TGTTCCTGGAGGGGACGACACATATCCTACGAGCAGTACTTC.

The CDR3 DNA follows: TGTGCCAGCAGCGCCTCGGGTTACGAGCAGTACTTC. Encoded protein: CASSASGYEQYF. The J gene is TRBJ2-7, the V gene TRBV7-9; unclear D gene. V lost 5 bases and J lost 4, with 9 bases in between. CDR1 is SEHNR, CDR2 FQNEAQ, per germline (reference sequence). This CDR3 region has 12 residues.

This chain links TRBV7-9 with TRBJ2-1; 7 nucleotides agree with TRBD1. CDR3 length equals 13 residues. In germline, CDR1 is SEHNR, CDR2 FQNEAQ (reference sequence). The ends lost 4 bases at V and 8 bases at J; junction bases unmatched: 5. The CDR3: CASSSTGWDEQFF. As DNA, the CDR3 is TGTGCCAGCAGCTCGACAGGGTGGGATGAGCAGTTCTTC.

The rearrangement links TRBV6-5 to TRBJ2-3, with D hard to call. The germline V gene encodes CDR1 MNHEY and CDR2 SVGAGI. This CDR3 has 12 amino acids. Trimming left V 4 bases short and J 6 bases short, with 8 bases between. The CDR3 loop reads CASSSGGDTQYF. The DNA for the CDR3 is TGTGCCAGCAGTTCAGGCGGCGATACGCAGTATTTT.

This chain joins TRBV27 and TRBJ1-6; 7 positions match TRBD1. The CDR3 extends over 14 amino acids. Germline CDR1 reads MNHEY; CDR2 reads SMNVEV (reference sequence). Trimming at V came to 6 bases and at J to 11 bases, leaving 10 bases not matched to a gene. The CDR3 here is CASRPATGIPPLHF. In nucleotides, the CDR3 is TGTGCCAGCAGACCGGCGACAGGGATTCCACCCCTCCACTTT.

The chain employs TRBV7-9 and TRBJ2-4; weak D call: TRBD2 (5 bases). The V end lost 1 base, the J end lost 8 bases, and 15 bases lay between the germline ends. The CDR3 consists of 15 residues. In germline, CDR1 is SEHNR, CDR2 FQNEAQ (reference sequence). CDR3 residues: CASSLGLEGPDIQYF. The CDR3 nucleotides read TGTGCCAGCAGCTTAGGGTTAGAGGGCCCGGACATTCAGTACTTC.